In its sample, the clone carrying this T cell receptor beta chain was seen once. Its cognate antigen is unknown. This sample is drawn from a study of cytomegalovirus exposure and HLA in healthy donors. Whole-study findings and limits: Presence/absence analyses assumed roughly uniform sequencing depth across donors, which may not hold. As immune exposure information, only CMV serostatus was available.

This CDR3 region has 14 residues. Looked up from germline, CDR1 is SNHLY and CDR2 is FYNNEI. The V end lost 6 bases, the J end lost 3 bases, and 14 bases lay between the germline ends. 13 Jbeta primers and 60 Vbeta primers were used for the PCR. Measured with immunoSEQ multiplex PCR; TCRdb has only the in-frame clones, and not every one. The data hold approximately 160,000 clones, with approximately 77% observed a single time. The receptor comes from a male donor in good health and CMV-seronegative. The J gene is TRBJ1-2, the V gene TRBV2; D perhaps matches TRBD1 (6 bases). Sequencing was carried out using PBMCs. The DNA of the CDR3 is TGTGCCAGCAGACTGGCAGGGGCGGACTATGGCTACACCTTC. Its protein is CASRLAGADYGYTF.